This note documents a single T cell receptor beta chain sequence. The antigen remains unidentified. Only in-frame clones appear in the TCRdb table, and some are missing; sequencing was by immunoSEQ multiplex PCR. Here the sample spans 99,000 or so clones, roughly 87% being singletons. Germline V lookup: CDR1 SGHTA, CDR2 FQGNSA. V dropped 4 bases and J dropped 5 bases, with 9 bases sitting between them. CDR3 length equals 12 residues. This entry belongs to a study of graft-versus-host responses after intestinal transplantation. Study background: Transplants were multivisceral, liver-intestinal, or isolated intestinal. Following induction with anti-thymocyte globulin, all recipients were given tacrolimus and steroids for about 3 years.

General observations from the study: Individuals who had graft-donor T cell macrochimerism had allografts that showed high graft-versus-host to host-versus-graft clonal ratios. GvH clones appeared in recipient marrow, some first in ileum or blood.

The material was unstimulated CD4+ T cells sorted from spleen or lymph node cells, obtained before intestinal transplant. This receptor was taken from a human donor who received an intestinal transplant. The chain is built from TRBV7-2 and TRBJ2-7, with D uncertain. The CDR3 nucleotides are TGTGCCAGCAGCTCTCCATACGACGAGCAGTACTTC. This encodes CASSSPYDEQYF. The full variable domain, in which reference TRBV7-2 and TRBJ2-7 provide the parts outside the CDR3, is GAGVSQSPSNKVTEKGKDVELRCDPISGHTALYWYRQSLGQGLEFLIYFQGNSAPDKSGLPSDRFSAERTGGSVSTLTIQRTQQEDSAVYLCASSSPYDEQYFGPGTRLTVT.